This T cell receptor beta chain was documented in a study of T cells in Graves' hyperthyroidism and ophthalmopathy. Amplified regions were TCR beta CDR3 sequences from RNA transcripts. First-round RT-PCR with HTBI primers amplified the TCR CDR3 region. MiXCR, run by TCRdb on the multiplex PCR reads, gives a single entry per CDR3 protein. The table records 500,000 to 800,000 distinct CDR3 sequences, roughly 15% of them present only once. CDR1 is SGHNT, CDR2 YENEEA, per germline. V was trimmed by 3 bases and J by 4 bases, leaving 12 bases between them. This CDR3 is 14 amino acids long. This clonotype has a count of ten or more.

The source of this sequence is a woman between 45 and 60 years old with Graves' ophthalmopathy. Material: blood. The V gene is TRBV11-3, the J gene TRBJ1-2, with a weak D call TRBD1 (6 bases). The CDR3 is CASSFGGLGYGYTF. The CDR3 DNA follows: TGTGCCAGCAGCTTCGGGGGGCTCGGCTATGGCTACACCTTC.